This T cell receptor (beta chain) was sequenced for a study of shared clonotypes between healthy human individuals. Trimming removed 5 bases from V and 4 bases from J, with 12 bases in between. This CDR3 region has 13 residues. The germline V gene has CDR1 GTSNPN and CDR2 SVGIG (reference sequence). Clones were sequenced by immunoSEQ multiplex PCR, and TCRdb holds only the in-frame ones, with some missing. The data contain about 580,000 clones, 95% to 98% of them seen just once; the ten biggest clones take up 0.3%. As defined, naive CD8 cells were CD45RO-negative and positively selected for CCR7, with terminally differentiated effector memory CD45RA+ cells excluded.

This TCR derives from a young man in good health. The sample taken for sequencing was naive CD8+ T cells sorted from blood. The chain recombines TRBV30 with TRBJ2-1, with TRBD2 as a possible D gene (6 bases). The CDR3, as DNA: TGTGCCTGGGAGGGGACTTTTTACAATGAGCAGTTCTTC. This encodes CAWEGTFYNEQFF. The full variable domain, completed using reference TRBV30 and TRBJ2-1, is SQTIHQWPATLVQPVGSPLSLECTVEGTSNPNLYWYRQAAGRGLQLLFYSVGIGQISSEVPQNLSASRPQDRQFILSSKKLLLSDSGFYLCAWEGTFYNEQFFGPGTRLTVL.